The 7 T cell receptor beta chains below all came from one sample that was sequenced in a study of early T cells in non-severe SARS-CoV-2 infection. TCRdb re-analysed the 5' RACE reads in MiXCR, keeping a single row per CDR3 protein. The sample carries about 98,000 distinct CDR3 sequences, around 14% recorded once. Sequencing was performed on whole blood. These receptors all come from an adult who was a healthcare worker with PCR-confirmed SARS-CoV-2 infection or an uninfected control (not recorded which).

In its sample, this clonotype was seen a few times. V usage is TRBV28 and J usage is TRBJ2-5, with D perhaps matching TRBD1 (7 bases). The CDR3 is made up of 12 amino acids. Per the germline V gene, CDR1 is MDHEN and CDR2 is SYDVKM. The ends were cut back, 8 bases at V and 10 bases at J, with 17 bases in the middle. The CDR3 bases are TGTGCCAGCGCGCAGGGGGGAGGATACCAGTACTTC. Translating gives CASAQGGGYQYF.

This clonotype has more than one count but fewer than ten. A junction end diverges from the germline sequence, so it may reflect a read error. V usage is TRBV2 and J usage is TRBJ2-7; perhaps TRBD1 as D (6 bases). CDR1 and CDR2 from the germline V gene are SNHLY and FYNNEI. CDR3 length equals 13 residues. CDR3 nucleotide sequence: TGTGCCAGCACTCCTCTACCGGGACACTTTTTCGACTTC. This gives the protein CASTPLPGHFFDF.

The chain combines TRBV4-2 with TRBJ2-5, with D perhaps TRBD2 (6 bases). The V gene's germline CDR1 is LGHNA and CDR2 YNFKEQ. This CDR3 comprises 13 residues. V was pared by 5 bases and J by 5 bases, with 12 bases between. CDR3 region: CASSWARGETQYF. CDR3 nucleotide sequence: TGTGCCAGCAGCTGGGCCCGGGGGGAGACCCAGTACTTC.

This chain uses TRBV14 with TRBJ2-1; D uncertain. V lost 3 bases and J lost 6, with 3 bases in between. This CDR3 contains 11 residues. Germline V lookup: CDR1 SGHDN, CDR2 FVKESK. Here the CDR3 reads CASSQGNEQFF. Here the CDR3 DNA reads TGTGCCAGCAGCCAGGGCAATGAGCAGTTCTTC.

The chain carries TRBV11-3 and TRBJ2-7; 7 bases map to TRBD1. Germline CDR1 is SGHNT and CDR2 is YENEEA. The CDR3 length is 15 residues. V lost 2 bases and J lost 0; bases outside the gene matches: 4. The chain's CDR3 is CASSLRGGNSYEQYF. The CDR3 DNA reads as TGTGCCAGCAGCTTACGAGGGGGCAACTCCTACGAGCAGTACTTC.

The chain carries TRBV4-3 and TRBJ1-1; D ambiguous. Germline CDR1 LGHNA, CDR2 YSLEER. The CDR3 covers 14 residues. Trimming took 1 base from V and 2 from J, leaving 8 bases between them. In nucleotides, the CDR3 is TGCGCCAGCAGCCAAGCGCGGGGAAACACTGAAGCTTTCTTT. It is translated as CASSQARGNTEAFF.

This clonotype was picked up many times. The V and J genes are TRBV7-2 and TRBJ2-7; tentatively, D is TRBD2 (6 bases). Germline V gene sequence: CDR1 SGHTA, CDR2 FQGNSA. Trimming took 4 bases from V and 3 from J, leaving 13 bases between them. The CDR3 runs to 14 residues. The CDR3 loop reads CASSSQGLVYEQYF. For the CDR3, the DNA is TGTGCCAGCAGCTCCCAGGGACTTGTCTACGAGCAGTACTTC.